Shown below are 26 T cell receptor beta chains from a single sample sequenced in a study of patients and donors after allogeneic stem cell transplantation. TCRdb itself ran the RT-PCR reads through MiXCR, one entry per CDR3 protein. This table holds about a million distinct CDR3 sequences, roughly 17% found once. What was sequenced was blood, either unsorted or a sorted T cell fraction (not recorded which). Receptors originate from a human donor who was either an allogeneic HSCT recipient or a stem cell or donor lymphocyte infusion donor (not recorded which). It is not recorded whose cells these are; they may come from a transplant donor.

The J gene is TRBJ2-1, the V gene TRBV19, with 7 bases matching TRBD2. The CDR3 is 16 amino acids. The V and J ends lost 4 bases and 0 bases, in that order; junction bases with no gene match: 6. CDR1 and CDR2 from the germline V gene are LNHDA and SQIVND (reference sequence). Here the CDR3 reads CASSTGGVLSYNEQFF. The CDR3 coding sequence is TGTGCCAGTAGTACGGGGGGAGTCCTCTCCTACAATGAGCAGTTCTTC. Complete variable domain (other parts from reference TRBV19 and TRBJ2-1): DGGITQSPKYLFRKEGQNVTLSCEQNLNHDAMYWYRQDPGQGLRLIYYSQIVNDFQKGDIAEGYSVSREKKESFPLTVTSAQKNPTAFYLCASSTGGVLSYNEQFFGPGTRLTVL.

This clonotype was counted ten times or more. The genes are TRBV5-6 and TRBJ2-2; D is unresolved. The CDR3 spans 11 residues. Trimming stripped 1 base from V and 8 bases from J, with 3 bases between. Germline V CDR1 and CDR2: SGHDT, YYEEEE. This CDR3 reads CASSLKGELFF. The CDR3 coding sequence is TGTGCCAGCAGCTTGAAGGGGGAGCTGTTTTTT.

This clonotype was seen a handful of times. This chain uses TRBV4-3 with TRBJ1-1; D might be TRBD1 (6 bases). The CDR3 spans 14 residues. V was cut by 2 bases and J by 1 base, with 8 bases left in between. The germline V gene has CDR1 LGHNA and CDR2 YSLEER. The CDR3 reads CASSQTGRNTEAFF. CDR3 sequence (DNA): TGCGCCAGCAGCCAAACAGGGAGGAACACTGAAGCTTTCTTT.

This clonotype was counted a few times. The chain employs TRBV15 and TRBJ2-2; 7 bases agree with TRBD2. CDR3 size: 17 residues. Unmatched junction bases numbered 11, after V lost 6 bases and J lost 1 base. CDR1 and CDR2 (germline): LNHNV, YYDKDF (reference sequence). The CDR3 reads CATSPALGTKNTGELFF. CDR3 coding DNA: TGTGCCACCAGTCCGGCTTTAGGGACTAAGAACACCGGGGAGCTGTTTTTT.

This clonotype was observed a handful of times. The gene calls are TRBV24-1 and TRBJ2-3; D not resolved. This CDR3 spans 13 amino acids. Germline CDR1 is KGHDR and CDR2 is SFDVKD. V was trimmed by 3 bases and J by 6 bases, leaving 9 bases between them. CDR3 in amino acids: CATSDARVDTQYF. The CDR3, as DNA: TGTGCCACCAGTGATGCGAGAGTCGATACGCAGTATTTT.

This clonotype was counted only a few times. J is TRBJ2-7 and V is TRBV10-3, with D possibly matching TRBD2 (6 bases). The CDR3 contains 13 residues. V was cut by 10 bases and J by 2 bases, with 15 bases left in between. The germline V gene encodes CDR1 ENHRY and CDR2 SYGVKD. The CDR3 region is CATSRRETYEQYF. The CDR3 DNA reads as TGTGCCACCTCACGGCGGGAAACCTACGAGCAGTACTTC.

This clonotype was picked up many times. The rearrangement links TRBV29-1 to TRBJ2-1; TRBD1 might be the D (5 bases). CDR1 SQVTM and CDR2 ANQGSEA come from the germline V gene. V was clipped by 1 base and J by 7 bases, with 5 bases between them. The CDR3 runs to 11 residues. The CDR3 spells CSVEAGNEQFF. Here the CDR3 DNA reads TGCAGCGTTGAAGCAGGGAATGAGCAGTTCTTC.

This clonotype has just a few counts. CDR3 residues: CASSLEAGGSSDTQYF. The CDR3 DNA is TGCGCCAGCAGCTTGGAAGCGGGGGGGAGCTCAGATACGCAGTATTTT. The rearrangement uses TRBV5-1 and TRBJ2-3; 10 bases align to TRBD2. Germline V CDR1 and CDR2: SGHRS, YFSETQ. Trimming at V came to 0 bases and at J to 4 bases, leaving 5 bases not matched to a gene. The CDR3 is 16 amino acids.

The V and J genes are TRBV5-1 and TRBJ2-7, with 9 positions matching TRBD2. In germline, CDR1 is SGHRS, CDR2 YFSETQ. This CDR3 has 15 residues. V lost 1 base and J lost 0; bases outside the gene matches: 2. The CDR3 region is CASSLLAGSSYEQYF. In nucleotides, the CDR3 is TGCGCCAGCAGCTTGCTAGCGGGGAGCTCCTACGAGCAGTACTTC.

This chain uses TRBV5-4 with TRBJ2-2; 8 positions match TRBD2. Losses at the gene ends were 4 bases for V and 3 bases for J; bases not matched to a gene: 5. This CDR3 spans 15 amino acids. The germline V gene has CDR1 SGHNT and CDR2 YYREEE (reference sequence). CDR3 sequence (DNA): TGTGCCAGCAGCGCGGGGGGCCGTGACACCGGGGAGCTGTTTTTT. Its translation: CASSAGGRDTGELFF.

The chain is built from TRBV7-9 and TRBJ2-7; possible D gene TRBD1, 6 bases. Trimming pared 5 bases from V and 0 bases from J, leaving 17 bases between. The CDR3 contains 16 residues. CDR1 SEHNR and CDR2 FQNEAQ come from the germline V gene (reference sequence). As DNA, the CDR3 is TGTGCCAGCAGCCCATGGGGGACATACCGCTCCTACGAGCAGTACTTC. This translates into CASSPWGTYRSYEQYF.

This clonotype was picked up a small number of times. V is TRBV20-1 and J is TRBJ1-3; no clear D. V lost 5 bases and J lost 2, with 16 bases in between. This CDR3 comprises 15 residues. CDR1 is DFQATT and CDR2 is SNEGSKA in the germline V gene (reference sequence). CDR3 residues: CSAPQRLRTGNTIYF. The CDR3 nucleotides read TGCAGTGCTCCACAGCGGCTTAGGACTGGAAACACCATATATTTT.

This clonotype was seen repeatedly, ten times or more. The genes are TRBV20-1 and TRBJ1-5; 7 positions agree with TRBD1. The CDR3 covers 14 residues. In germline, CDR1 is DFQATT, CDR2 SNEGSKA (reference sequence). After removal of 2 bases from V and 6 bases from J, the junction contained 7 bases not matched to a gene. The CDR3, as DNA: TGCAGTGCTAGAATGGCAGGGGGTACTCAGCCCCAGCATTTT. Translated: CSARMAGGTQPQHF.

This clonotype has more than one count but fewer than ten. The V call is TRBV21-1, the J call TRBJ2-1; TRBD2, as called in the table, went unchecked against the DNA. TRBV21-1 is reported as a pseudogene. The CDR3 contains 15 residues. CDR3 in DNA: TGTGCCAGCATCCAACTAGCGGATCCCTACAATGAGCAGTTCTTC. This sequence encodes CASIQLADPYNEQFF.

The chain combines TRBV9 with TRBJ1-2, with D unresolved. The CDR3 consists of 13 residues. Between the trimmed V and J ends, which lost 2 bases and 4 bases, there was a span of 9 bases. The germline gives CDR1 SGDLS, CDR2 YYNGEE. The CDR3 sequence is CASSVGSAYGYTF. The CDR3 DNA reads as TGTGCCAGCAGCGTCGGGAGCGCCTATGGCTACACCTTC.

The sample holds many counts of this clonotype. The CDR3 loop reads CASSLGLTRQGRKADTQYF. As DNA, the CDR3 is TGTGCCAGCAGCTTGGGGTTGACCAGGCAAGGAAGAAAGGCAGATACGCAGTATTTT. The chain uses TRBV11-2 and TRBJ2-3; D ambiguous. Germline CDR1 reads SGHAT; CDR2 reads FQNNGV. V was clipped by 3 bases and J by 4 bases, with 26 bases between them. The CDR3 is made up of 19 amino acids.

The CDR3 coding sequence is TGCAGTGCTAGAGATCAGGGACAGCCCTACGAGCAGTACTTC. It yields the protein CSARDQGQPYEQYF. This rearrangement joins TRBV20-1 to TRBJ2-7; 7 bases fit TRBD1. The germline V gene encodes CDR1 DFQATT and CDR2 SNEGSKA (reference sequence). The CDR3 is 14 amino acids. After removal of 0 bases from V and 2 bases from J, the junction contained 4 bases not matched to a gene.

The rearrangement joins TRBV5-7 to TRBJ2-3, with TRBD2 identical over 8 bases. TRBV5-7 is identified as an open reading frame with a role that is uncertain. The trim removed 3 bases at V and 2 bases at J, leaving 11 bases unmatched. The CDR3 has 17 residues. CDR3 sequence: CASSWGWRGGFTDTQYF. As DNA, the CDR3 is TGTGCCAGCAGCTGGGGTTGGCGCGGGGGGTTCACAGATACGCAGTATTTT.

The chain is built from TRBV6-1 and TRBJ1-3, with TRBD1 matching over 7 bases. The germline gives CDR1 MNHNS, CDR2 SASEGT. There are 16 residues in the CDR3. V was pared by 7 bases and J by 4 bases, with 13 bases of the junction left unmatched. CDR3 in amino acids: CASIPGGPGGGNTIYF. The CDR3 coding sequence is TGTGCCAGCATCCCCGGGGGACCAGGGGGGGGAAACACCATATATTTT.

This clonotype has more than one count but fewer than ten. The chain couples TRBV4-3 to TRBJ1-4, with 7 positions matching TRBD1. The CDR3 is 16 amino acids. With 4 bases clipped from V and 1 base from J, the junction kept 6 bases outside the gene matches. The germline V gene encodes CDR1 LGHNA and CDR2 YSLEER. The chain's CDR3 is CASSPTGSKTNEKLFF. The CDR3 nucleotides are TGCGCCAGCAGCCCGACAGGGAGTAAAACTAATGAAAAACTGTTTTTT.

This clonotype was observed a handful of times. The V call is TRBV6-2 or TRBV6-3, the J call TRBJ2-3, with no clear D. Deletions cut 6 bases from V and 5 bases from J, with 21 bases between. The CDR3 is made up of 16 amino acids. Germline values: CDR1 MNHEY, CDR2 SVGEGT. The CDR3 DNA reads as TGTGCCAGCAGCCCGGCCCATGCACCTCAAGGAGATACGCAGTATTTT. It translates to CASSPAHAPQGDTQYF.

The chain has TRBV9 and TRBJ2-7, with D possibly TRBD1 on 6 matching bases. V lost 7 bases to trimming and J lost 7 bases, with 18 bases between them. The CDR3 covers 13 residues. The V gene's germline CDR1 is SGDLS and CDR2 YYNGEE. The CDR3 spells CASAPRQGWEQYF. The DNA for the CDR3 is TGTGCCAGCGCCCCGAGGCAGGGGTGGGAGCAGTACTTC.

The CDR3 sequence is CASSQATGRTGEQYF. The DNA of the CDR3 is TGCGCCAGCAGCCAAGCGACAGGCCGGACGGGCGAGCAGTACTTC. The V gene is TRBV4-3, the J gene TRBJ2-7, with a tentative D call TRBD1 (6 bases). The V gene's germline CDR1 is LGHNA and CDR2 YSLEER. The V end was cut by 1 base, the J end by 6 bases, with 16 bases between. CDR3 length: 15 residues.

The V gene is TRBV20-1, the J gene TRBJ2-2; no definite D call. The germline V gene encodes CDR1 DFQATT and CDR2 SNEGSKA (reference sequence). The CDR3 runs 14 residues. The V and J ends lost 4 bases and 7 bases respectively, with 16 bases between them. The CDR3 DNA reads TGCAGTGCTAATTCCGGGCCCCTCGGCGGGGAGCTGTTTTTT. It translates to CSANSGPLGGELFF.

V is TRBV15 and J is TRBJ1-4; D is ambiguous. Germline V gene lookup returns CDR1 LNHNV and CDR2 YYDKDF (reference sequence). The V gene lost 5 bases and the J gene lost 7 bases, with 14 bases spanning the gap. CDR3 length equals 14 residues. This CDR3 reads CATSAPEAPEKLFF. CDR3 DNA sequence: TGTGCCACCAGCGCCCCGGAGGCGCCTGAAAAACTGTTTTTT.

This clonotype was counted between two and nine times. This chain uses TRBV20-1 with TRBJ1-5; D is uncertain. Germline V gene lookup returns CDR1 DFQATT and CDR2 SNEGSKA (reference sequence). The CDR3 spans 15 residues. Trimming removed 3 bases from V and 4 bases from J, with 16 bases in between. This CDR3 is CSASAPPGVNQPQHF. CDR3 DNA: TGCAGTGCTAGCGCCCCTCCAGGAGTGAATCAGCCCCAGCATTTT.